This T cell receptor beta chain was profiled in a study of T cells in Graves' hyperthyroidism and ophthalmopathy. Study conclusions and caveats: Appearing also in blood were most of the thyroid clonotypes expanded above 0.001.

This clonotype was found many times. Its specificity is unknown. There are 13 residues in the CDR3. V was pared by 0 bases and J by 2 bases, with 5 bases between. In germline, CDR1 is SGDLS, CDR2 YYNGEE. TCR beta CDR3 region amplification was performed from RNA transcripts. HTBI primers drove first-round RT-PCR of the TCR CDR3. TCRdb fed the multiplex PCR reads into MiXCR, producing one record per CDR3 protein. There are about 290,000 distinct CDR3 sequences in the sample; approximately 14% occur only once, and 7.9% lies in the top ten. The chain links TRBV9 to TRBJ1-1; the D is unclear. The receptor's source is a woman between 40 and 50 years old with Graves' hyperthyroidism. What was sequenced was blood. CDR3 loop: CASSVGSNTEAFF. The CDR3 region has the DNA TGTGCCAGCAGCGTAGGCTCCAACACTGAAGCTTTCTTT.